This entry lists 3 T cell receptor beta chains sequenced from one sample in a study of Ad26.COV2.S vaccination and SARS-CoV-2 variants. Described treatment: some 20 received Ad26.COV2.S at low or high dose, single or two shots; 5 received placebo; per-sample allocation not given. Sampling was done on day 63 after the first vaccine or placebo injection. This table comes from immunoSEQ multiplex PCR, and its TCRdb copy is limited to in-frame clones, with some not included. Seen here are 300,000 to 400,000 clones, roughly 84% observed once, and the top ten hold around 3.6%. This sample comprised peripheral blood, obtained in a trial of Ad26.COV2.S vaccine versus placebo. These receptors were obtained from a person aged 18-65 years who received the Ad26.COV2.S COVID-19 vaccine or a placebo.

V usage is TRBV11-2 and J usage is TRBJ1-2; D uncertain. The ends were cut back, 1 base at V and 7 bases at J, with 7 bases in the middle. The CDR3 has 12 amino acids. CDR1 and CDR2 (germline): SGHAT, FQNNGV. In nucleotides, the CDR3 is TGTGCCAGCAGCTTAGTAGACCTTGGCTACACCTTC. Protein product: CASSLVDLGYTF.

The V and J genes are TRBV6-6 and TRBJ1-2; 7 bases map to TRBD1. J gave up 3 bases and V 4 bases, and 5 bases lay outside the gene matches. Germline loops: CDR1 MNHNY, CDR2 SVGAGI (reference sequence). CDR3 length: 14 amino acids. The CDR3 spells CASSSTGQYYGYTF. CDR3 DNA sequence: TGTGCCAGCAGTTCCACGGGACAGTACTATGGCTACACCTTC.

This chain links TRBV6-2 or TRBV6-3 with TRBJ1-2; tentatively, D is TRBD1 (6 bases). CDR3 length: 12 amino acids. Trimming stripped 2 bases from V and 8 bases from J, with 9 bases between. Germline assignment: CDR1 MNHEY and CDR2 SVGEGT. The DNA of the CDR3 is TGTGCCAGCAGTTACGGGGGCAGGGGCTACACCTTC. This codes for CASSYGGRGYTF.